Sequencing of this T cell receptor beta chain was carried out in a study of CXCR3-negative and CXCR3-positive naive CD8 T cells. This CDR3 is 17 amino acids long. Germline CDR1 is SGHRS and CDR2 is YFSETQ. 5' RACE that incorporated UMI labels was used to prepare the TRB cDNA libraries. TCRdb re-called the 5' RACE reads, yielding one record per CDR3 amino acid sequence without DNA. Its listing shows 75,000 to 100,000 distinct CDR3 sequences. Sequenced input: naive CXCR3- CD8+ T cells from blood. The subset here: CD45RO-CCR7+CD27+CD95- naive CD8+ T cells lacking CXCR3 (TNR3-). The clonotype was recovered from a human donor in good health. Some clones in this sample may be carry-over from other donors' samples. The rearrangement uses TRBV5-1 and TRBJ2-3; no DNA is available, so the TRBD1 call from TCRdb remains unchecked. The CDR3 is CASSLSGTGSPTDTQYF.